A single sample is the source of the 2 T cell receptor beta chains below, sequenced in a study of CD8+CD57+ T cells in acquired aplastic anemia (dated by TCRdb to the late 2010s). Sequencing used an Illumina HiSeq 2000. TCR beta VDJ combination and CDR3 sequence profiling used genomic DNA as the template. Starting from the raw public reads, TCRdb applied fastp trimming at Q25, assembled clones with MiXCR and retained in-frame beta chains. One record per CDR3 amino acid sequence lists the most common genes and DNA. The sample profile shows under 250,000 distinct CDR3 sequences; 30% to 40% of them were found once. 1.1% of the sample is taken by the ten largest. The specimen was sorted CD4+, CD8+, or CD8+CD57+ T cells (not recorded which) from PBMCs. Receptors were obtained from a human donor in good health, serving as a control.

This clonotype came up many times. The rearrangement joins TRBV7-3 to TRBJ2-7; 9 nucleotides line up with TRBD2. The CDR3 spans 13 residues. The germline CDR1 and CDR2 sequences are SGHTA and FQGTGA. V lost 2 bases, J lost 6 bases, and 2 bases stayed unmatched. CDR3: CASSLAGGFEQYF. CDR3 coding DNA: TGTGCCAGCAGCTTAGCGGGAGGGTTCGAGCAGTACTTC.

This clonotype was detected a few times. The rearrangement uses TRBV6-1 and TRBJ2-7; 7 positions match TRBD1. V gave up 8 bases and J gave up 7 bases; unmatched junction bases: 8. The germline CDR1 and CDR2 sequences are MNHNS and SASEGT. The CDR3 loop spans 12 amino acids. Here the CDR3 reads CASGTAYWEQYF. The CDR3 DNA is TGTGCCAGCGGGACAGCGTATTGGGAGCAGTACTTC.